This is a list of T cell receptor beta chains from one sample in a study of PD-L1 blockade in urothelial cancer. Using immunoSEQ multiplex PCR, the repertoire was profiled, and TCRdb retains in-frame clones only, with some absent. The sample records over 65,000 clones, 85% to 90% being singletons. This material consisted of PBMCs, taken around atezolizumab (anti-PD-L1) treatment. Source of these receptors: an older man with urothelial cancer. The CDR3 runs from the conserved cysteine through the conserved F or W. The D gene is left open where the match is weak.

cdr3_aa: CASSLGAGGENEKLFF
cdr3_nt: TGTGCCAGCAGTTTAGGGGCCGGGGGGGAAAATGAAAAACTGTTTTTT
j_call: TRBJ1-4
d_call: NA
v_call: TRBV6-5

cdr3_aa: CASSITGGFYNEQFF
cdr3_nt: TGTGCCAGTAGTATAACGGGAGGGTTCTACAATGAGCAGTTCTTC
j_call: TRBJ2-1
d_call: TRBD2
v_call: TRBV19

cdr3_aa: CASSLLAGGLGEQYF
cdr3_nt: TGTGCCAGCAGCTTACTAGCGGGAGGTCTAGGTGAGCAGTACTTC
j_call: TRBJ2-7
d_call: TRBD2
v_call: TRBV7-9

cdr3_aa: CASSYSNTGELFF
cdr3_nt: TGTGCCAGCAGTTACAGCAACACCGGGGAGCTGTTTTTT
j_call: TRBJ2-2
d_call: NA
v_call: TRBV6-5

cdr3_aa: CASHPRSGIYNEQFF
cdr3_nt: TGTGCCAGCCACCCGCGGAGCGGCATCTACAATGAGCAGTTCTTC
j_call: TRBJ2-1
d_call: NA
v_call: TRBV6-5

cdr3_aa: CASSGSGSETQYF
cdr3_nt: TGTGCCAGCAGTGGTAGCGGGAGTGAGACCCAGTACTTC
j_call: TRBJ2-5
d_call: TRBD2
v_call: TRBV28

cdr3_aa: CASSYGGQERAFF
cdr3_nt: TGTGCCAGCAGTTACGGGGGACAGGAACGAGCTTTCTTT
j_call: TRBJ1-1
d_call: TRBD1
v_call: TRBV6-6

cdr3_aa: CASSGQGTYEQYF
cdr3_nt: TGTGCCAGCAGCGGACAGGGAACCTACGAGCAGTACTTC
j_call: TRBJ2-7
d_call: TRBD1
v_call: TRBV6-5

cdr3_aa: CASNGVGRLYYGYTF
cdr3_nt: TGTGCCAGTAACGGGGTTGGCCGACTTTACTATGGCTACACCTTC
j_call: TRBJ1-2
d_call: NA
v_call: TRBV19

cdr3_aa: CATVSGTATGELFF
cdr3_nt: TGTGCCACCGTTAGCGGGACCGCCACCGGGGAGCTGTTTTTT
j_call: TRBJ2-2
d_call: TRBD2
v_call: TRBV28

cdr3_aa: CASSRMLGRTNTEAFF
cdr3_nt: TGTGCCAGCAGCCGTATGTTGGGGAGGACGAACACTGAAGCTTTCTTT
j_call: TRBJ1-1
d_call: NA
v_call: TRBV7-9